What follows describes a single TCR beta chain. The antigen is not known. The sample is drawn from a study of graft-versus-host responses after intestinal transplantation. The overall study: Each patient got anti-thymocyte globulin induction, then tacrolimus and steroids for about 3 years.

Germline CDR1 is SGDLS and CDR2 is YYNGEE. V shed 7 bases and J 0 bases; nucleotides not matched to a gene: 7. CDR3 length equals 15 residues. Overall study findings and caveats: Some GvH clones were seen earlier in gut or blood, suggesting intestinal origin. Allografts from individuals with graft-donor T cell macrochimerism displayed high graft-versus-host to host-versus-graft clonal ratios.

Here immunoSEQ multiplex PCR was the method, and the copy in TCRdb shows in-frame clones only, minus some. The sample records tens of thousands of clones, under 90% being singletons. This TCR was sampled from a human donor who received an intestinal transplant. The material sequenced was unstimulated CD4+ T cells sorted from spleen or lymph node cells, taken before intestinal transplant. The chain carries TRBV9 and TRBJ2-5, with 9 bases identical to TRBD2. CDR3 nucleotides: TGTGCCAGCGCTCCGACTAGCGGAGACCAAGAGACCCAGTACTTC. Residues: CASAPTSGDQETQYF.